This T cell receptor beta chain comes out of a study of blood T cells in healthy people across ages (dated by TCRdb to the mid-2010s). Background on the whole study: In model experiments, template switching captured about one uniquely barcoded TCR beta cDNA molecule for every two T cells. Age-related changes in TCR beta repertoire diversity were measured in the study by deep sequencing normalized with unique cDNA molecular identifiers. Four age groups were formed from the donors: young (average about 16 years), middle-aged (approximately 39), aged (around 68) and long-lived (less than 85). For two donors (one aged 18 to 30 and one aged 80 or older), the study analyzed two additional independent replicas of 1 million unique cDNA reads from the same blood draw. What the work shows at the level of the full study, not this receptor alone: Total diversity estimates from one million sequenced T cells were considered lower bounds and underestimates. A strong correlation was found between observed TCR beta diversity and the percentage of naive T cells measured by flow cytometry. Bulk unsorted PBMC profiling prevented conclusive comparison of naive and antigen-experienced compartments. Compared with the aged group, the long-lived group had more naive CD4+ T cells, fewer expanded clones and increased TCR diversity, suggesting age selection. The CMV infection status of donors was not known, potentially confounding age-related changes in expanded clonotypes. As age increased, observed TCR beta diversity per million T cells dropped in a roughly linear way, and a significant reduction was already evident by age around 41.

The CDR3 numbers 14 residues from cysteine through phenylalanine. Only the CDR3 DNA stays, 42 bases, in frame from base 1. Sequences SGHTA (CDR1) and FQGNSA (CDR2) are obtained from the germline V gene. Trimming takes 3 bases from V and 5 bases from J, and the germline ends sit 13 bases apart. The roughly 39 donors, aged roughly 6 to 100 years, were systemically healthy Caucasian individuals from Russia. Ten milliliters of peripheral blood were drawn from each donor into EDTA-treated Vacutainer tubes. Ficoll-Paque density-gradient centrifugation was used to isolate PBMCs, with at least 7 million obtained per sample. Trizol reagent was used to extract total RNA from the PBMCs, yielding at least 6 micrograms per sample. For every donor, flow cytometry on a PBMC aliquot measured the percentage of naive CD45RAhigh/CD27high T cells. The receptor library was made with 5' RACE. Sequencing took place on an Illumina HiSeq 2500. A second PCR of roughly 6 to 11 cycles was run with a J-beta primer mix and a sample-barcoded 5' primer. Each TCR beta cDNA molecule received a unique molecular identifier from a template-switch 5' adaptor carrying 12 random nucleotides. Each sample yielded at least 2.5 million CDR3-containing paired-end reads. First-strand cDNA synthesis was performed from all RNA using the Mint cDNA synthesis kit, with priming by a TRBC-specific oligonucleotide. Following uracil-DNA glycosylase treatment, all cDNA underwent a first 18-cycle PCR with the universal primers M1SS and BC2_uni_R. In the source study's methods: For normalization, 1 million high-quality reads were randomly selected from each sample, with every read carrying a distinct molecular identifier. Reads sharing molecular identifiers were discarded rather than binned into consensus sequences. MiTCR, run with a Q25 quality threshold and the strictest error-elimination algorithm, handled CDR3 identification, clonotype clustering and error correction. A nonparametric unseen species model with Euler transformation was used to estimate lower-bound total TCR beta diversity. TCRdb handled the public reads itself, with Q25 trimming in fastp and clone calling in MiXCR, and kept productive beta chains. Records with the same CDR3 protein are collapsed into one entry carrying the most frequent genes and DNA. These V and J calls originate from TCRdb's pipeline instead of the authors' own analysis. A total of approximately 780,000 distinct CDR3 sequences appear in this sample, around 25% of them only once. The ten largest make up 2.5% to 3.5% of the sample.

This clonotype was recorded at least ten times. No antigen is known for it. Qualities for individual bases were not recorded, and no much larger clone is one base off. This sample was also put to use in a study of T cells of mothers and their children. In that second paper, the authors write: Nine systemically healthy Caucasian individuals served as donors, namely three mothers together with their six children. cDNA synthesis used all of the extracted RNA, with 1.5 ug of RNA in each 15 ul reaction. In the second PCR, sample barcodes and 2-4 random nucleotides were introduced via the M1S primer. Each mother yielded over 9.5 million TCR beta CDR3 reads and each child roughly 3 million reads. TCR recombination output is similarly shaped by thymic selection in related and unrelated pairs, with a minor effect exerted by inherited differences. Related mother-child pairs always showed normalized repertoire overlap that was slightly higher than in unrelated mother-child pairs, though the difference was never significant. Persistent microchimeric T cell clones were not detected, at a sensitivity of about 100 clones per million clonotypes. To look for features that set related mother-child pairs apart from unrelated individuals, the researchers ran deep NGS to compare the TCR beta repertoires of mothers and children. Mothers averaged 40 +/- 4 years of age and children averaged about 12 +/- 4 years. Libraries were sequenced on Illumina HiSeq 2000 with 100+100 nt paired-end reads after adapter ligation with NEBNext reagents. To prevent cross-contamination, the mother and child libraries were prepared a month apart and were sequenced in separate runs. Between about 500,000 and 2,100,000 distinct TCR beta clonotypes were identified per donor. Naive TCR beta clonotypes were estimated from low-frequency clonotypes matched to each donor's FACS-determined naive share, without sorting.

The clonotype comes from a boy aged 5 to 17 in good health. The chain was built from TRBV7-2 and TRBJ1-1, with no confidently assigned D gene. The source material was blood. The CDR3 loop reads CASSFGFGKTEAFF. The DNA sequence follows: TGTGCCAGCAGCTTCGGGTTCGGGAAAACTGAAGCTTTCTTT. Joined to the reference TRBV7-2 and TRBJ1-1 proteins, this CDR3 gives the full variable domain: GAGVSQSPSNKVTEKGKDVELRCDPISGHTALYWYRQSLGQGLEFLIYFQGNSAPDKSGLPSDRFSAERTGGSVSTLTIQRTQQEDSAVYLCASSFGFGKTEAFFGQGTRLTVV.